This T cell receptor beta chain was identified during a study of patients and donors after allogeneic stem cell transplantation. MiXCR was run by TCRdb on the RT-PCR reads, yielding one entry per CDR3 protein. The data hold tens of thousands of distinct CDR3 sequences, with around 5% observed a single time. This clonotype was seen a handful of times. Sequencing was done on a sample of blood, either unsorted or a sorted T cell fraction (not recorded which). This receptor was identified in a human donor who was either an allogeneic HSCT recipient or a stem cell or donor lymphocyte infusion donor (not recorded which). It is not recorded whose cells these are; they may come from a transplant donor.

The CDR3 here is CASSGQGGHNSPLHF. CDR3 DNA: TGTGCCAGTAGTGGACAGGGGGGGCATAATTCACCCCTCCACTTT. The chain combines TRBV19 with TRBJ1-6, with 10 positions matching TRBD1. V was clipped by 5 bases and J by 5 bases; unmatched bases: 3. There are 15 residues in the CDR3. Germline CDR1 LNHDA, CDR2 SQIVND (reference sequence).